This T cell receptor (beta chain) was recorded in a study of cytomegalovirus exposure and HLA in healthy donors. Study outcomes and limitations: Sequencing likely caused a cluster of highly shared sequence variants. Several of the most significant clusters appeared, in a later analysis, to be linked to common viral pathogens. It was around 160 TCR beta chains that were listed as cytomegalovirus-associated.

The CDR3 runs 13 residues. Germline CDR1 and CDR2: PRHDT and FYEKMQ (reference sequence). V was trimmed by 5 bases and J by 4 bases, leaving 11 bases between them. The primer mix had 60 Vbeta and 13 Jbeta primers. Clones were read by immunoSEQ multiplex PCR, and TCRdb kept only the in-frame ones, dropping some. Of 120,000 to 150,000 clones listed, roughly 79% are singletons. Worth noting for this clone: Its antigen is currently unknown.

This chain joins TRBV13 and TRBJ1-1; possibly TRBD1 for D (5 bases). Sequenced material: PBMCs. This receptor was taken from a woman between 40 and 55 years old in good health and CMV-seronegative. The CDR3 loop is CASSHAGSTEAFF. The CDR3 nucleotides read TGTGCCAGCAGCCATGCAGGGTCCACTGAAGCTTTCTTT.